Each of the 7 T cell receptor beta chains below was sequenced from the same sample in a study of blood T cells in healthy people across ages. A J-beta primer mix and a sample-barcoded 5' primer were used in a second PCR of roughly 6 to 12 cycles. TCRdb analysed the 5' RACE reads with MiXCR anew, one entry per CDR3 protein. The repertoire holds hundreds of thousands of distinct CDR3 sequences, with 40% to 45% as singletons. The source material was blood. These receptors were taken from an elderly man in good health.

This clonotype was observed a handful of times. The chain joins TRBV12-3 or TRBV12-4 to TRBJ1-2; D call uncertain. This CDR3 comprises 12 residues. Trimming removed 5 bases at V and 8 bases at J, with 12 bases between. The CDR3 DNA reads as TGTGCCAGCAGTCTAGGAGTCGGCGGCTACACCTTC. The encoded protein is CASSLGVGGYTF.

The chain couples TRBV7-2 to TRBJ2-1; 10 bases are a match to TRBD2. The J call is doubtful: the DNA matches TRBJ2-7 better. This CDR3 comprises 15 residues. Per germline, CDR1 SGHTA and CDR2 FQGNSA. CDR3 nucleotides: TGTGCCAGCAGCCAGGCTAGCGGGAGCTACAATGAGCAGTACTTC. Translated: CASSQASGSYNEQYF.

This chain links TRBV9 with TRBJ1-1; perhaps TRBD1 as D (5 bases). The CDR3 has 17 residues. The germline V gene has CDR1 SGDLS and CDR2 YYNGEE. The V gene lost 0 bases and the J gene lost 4 bases, with 19 bases spanning the gap. The CDR3 reads CASSVVGGGGLSTEAFF. CDR3 DNA: TGTGCCAGCAGCGTAGTAGGAGGTGGGGGGTTAAGCACTGAAGCTTTCTTT.

The V and J genes are TRBV4-1 and TRBJ1-4; D gene uncertain. Per germline, CDR1 MGHRA and CDR2 YSYEKL. V was cut by 0 bases and J by 0 bases, with 11 bases left in between. This CDR3 region has 17 residues. The CDR3 nucleotides are TGCGCCAGCAGCCAAGATCACCCGCGAACAACTAATGAAAAACTGTTTTTT. It codes for CASSQDHPRTTNEKLFF.

This clonotype was seen a few times. The V call is TRBV7-9, the J call TRBJ1-1; D is unclear. Germline V gives CDR1 SEHNR, CDR2 FQNEAQ (reference sequence). V lost 4 bases and J 3 bases, leaving 12 bases between the germline ends. The CDR3 sequence is 14 residues long. The CDR3 DNA reads TGTGCCAGCAGCTCCCTGGGAGGGTACACTGAAGCTTTCTTT. Its translation: CASSSLGGYTEAFF.

The chain combines TRBV5-6 with TRBJ2-5; the D is unclear. There are 13 residues in the CDR3. V lost 4 bases and J 5 bases, leaving 12 bases between the germline ends. CDR1 and CDR2 from the germline V gene are SGHDT and YYEEEE. The CDR3 reads CASSPTLRETQYF. The CDR3 DNA reads as TGTGCCAGCAGCCCAACACTACGGGAGACCCAGTACTTC.

This chain joins TRBV21-1 and TRBJ1-4; the D call TRBD1 from the table was never checked on the DNA. TRBV21-1 is deemed a pseudogene. The CDR3 totals 18 residues. CDR3 loop: CASSAGQGPESANEKLFF. The CDR3 DNA is TGTGCCAGCAGCGCGGGACAGGGTCCGGAATCGGCTAATGAAAAACTGTTTTTT.